These 30 T cell receptor beta chains came from one sample sequenced in a study of OX40 agonist ivuxolimab in advanced cancers. Produced via immunoSEQ multiplex PCR; TCRdb's table is partial and in-frame only. The sample lists tens of thousands of clones; 90% were seen once. Sequenced here: CD4+ or CD8+ T cells sorted from blood, sampled in a trial of the OX40 agonist ivuxolimab. The receptors were gathered from an adult with an advanced solid tumor such as melanoma, head and neck, liver or kidney cancer.

V usage is TRBV10-1 and J usage is TRBJ2-4; 12 bases are shared with TRBD2. The CDR3 consists of 14 residues. Germline V gene data show CDR1 as WNHNN and CDR2 as SYGVQD (reference sequence). V was pared by 5 bases and J by 9 bases, with 5 bases of the junction left unmatched. As DNA, the CDR3 is TGCGCCAGCAGTCCGACTAGCGGGAGTGGCATTCAGTACTTC. As protein: CASSPTSGSGIQYF.

The V call is TRBV21-1, the J call TRBJ1-1. TRBV21-1 is a pseudogene. This CDR3 comprises 18 residues. The CDR3 DNA is TGTGCCAGCAGCAAAGTTATCGACAAGGGGAGAGGGAACACTGAAGCTTTCTTT. This sequence encodes CASSKVIDKGRGNTEAFF.

The chain has TRBV5-1 and TRBJ2-3, with 8 bases identical to TRBD2. The junction had 3 bases not matched to a gene; V was cut back by 1 base and J by 2 bases. There are 15 residues in the CDR3. Germline-derived CDR1 and CDR2 are SGHRS and YFSETQ. The CDR3 loop is CASSLTGGSTDTQYF. In nucleotides, the CDR3 is TGCGCCAGCAGCTTGACGGGAGGGTCCACAGATACGCAGTATTTT.

The chain combines TRBV5-4 with TRBJ2-5; D is undetermined. CDR1 and CDR2 from the germline V gene are SGHNT and YYREEE (reference sequence). The CDR3 runs 13 residues. Between the trimmed V and J ends, which lost 2 bases and 1 base, there was a span of 6 bases. The CDR3 sequence is CASSFGFQETQYF. CDR3 nucleotide sequence: TGTGCCAGCAGCTTCGGCTTCCAAGAGACCCAGTACTTC.

The chain has TRBV5-6 and TRBJ2-4; TRBD1 matches 8 bases. V shed 0 bases and J 9 bases; nucleotides not matched to a gene: 8. This CDR3 comprises 15 residues. The germline V gene has CDR1 SGHDT and CDR2 YYEEEE. The CDR3 loop reads CASSLGGGTGGIQYF. The CDR3 coding sequence is TGTGCCAGCAGCTTGGGGGGTGGGACAGGCGGCATTCAGTACTTC.

The chain carries TRBV7-2 and TRBJ1-4; D is perhaps TRBD1 (5 bases). The germline V gene encodes CDR1 SGHTA and CDR2 FQGNSA. The germline V and J ends were trimmed by 5 bases and 7 bases, with 11 bases remaining between them. The CDR3 contains 13 residues. CDR3 sequence: CASSQGKGEKLFF. CDR3 DNA: TGTGCCAGCAGCCAGGGAAAGGGTGAAAAACTGTTTTTT.

This CDR3 reads CASTGGQGHNEQFF. The CDR3 DNA is TGTGCCAGTACAGGCGGTCAGGGCCACAATGAGCAGTTCTTC. This chain joins TRBV25-1 and TRBJ2-1; tentatively, D is TRBD1 (5 bases). V lost 9 bases and J lost 5, with 17 bases in between. This CDR3 region has 14 residues. Germline CDR1 is MGHDK and CDR2 is SYGVNS.

The chain combines TRBV15 with TRBJ2-3; 11 positions match TRBD2. Germline CDR1 LNHNV, CDR2 YYDKDF (reference sequence). Losses at the gene ends were 1 base for V and 4 bases for J; bases not matched to a gene: 7. CDR3 length equals 17 residues. CDR3 sequence: CATSRVNSGRAADTQYF. Written as DNA, the CDR3 is TGTGCCACCAGCAGAGTGAATAGCGGGAGGGCCGCAGATACGCAGTATTTT. The full variable domain, with the rest looked up from reference TRBV15 and TRBJ2-3, is DAMVIQNPRYQVTQFGKPVTLSCSQTLNHNVMYWYQQKSSQAPKLLFHYYDKDFNNEADTPDNFQSRRPNTSFCFLDIRSPGLGDTAMYLCATSRVNSGRAADTQYFGPGTRLTVL.

The chain recombines TRBV4-2 with TRBJ2-6, with D maybe TRBD1 (6 bases). CDR1 and CDR2 from the germline V gene are LGHNA and YNFKEQ. The CDR3 contains 15 residues. V was clipped by 5 bases and J by 2 bases, with 10 bases between them. The CDR3 reads CASSSQGPGANVLTF. For the CDR3, the DNA is TGTGCCAGCAGCTCCCAGGGGCCTGGGGCCAACGTCCTGACTTTC.

This chain uses TRBV15 with TRBJ1-4, with a tentative D call TRBD1 (6 bases). CDR1 and CDR2 from the germline V gene are LNHNV and YYDKDF (reference sequence). The CDR3 contains 15 residues. V lost 5 bases and J lost 1, with 11 bases in between. Here the CDR3 DNA reads TGTGCCACCAGCGGAACAGGGAGAACTAATGAAAAACTGTTTTTT. Residues: CATSGTGRTNEKLFF.

J is TRBJ1-5 and V is TRBV27; D call uncertain. This CDR3 has 13 residues. Germline V gene lookup returns CDR1 MNHEY and CDR2 SMNVEV (reference sequence). V lost 4 bases, J lost 1 base, and 5 bases lay in between. CDR3 nucleotide sequence: TGTGCCAGCAGTTACAGAAGCAATCAGCCCCAGCATTTT. It yields the protein CASSYRSNQPQHF.

The chain recombines TRBV28 with TRBJ2-3; 8 bases map to TRBD2. J gave up 2 bases and V 6 bases, and 7 bases lay outside the gene matches. From germline, CDR1 is MDHEN and CDR2 SYDVKM. The CDR3 consists of 15 residues. CDR3 DNA sequence: TGTGCCAGCAGCCCGGGGGGGGCAGACACAGATACGCAGTATTTT. Its translation: CASSPGGADTDTQYF.

V gene TRBV10-3 combines with J gene TRBJ2-3; 7 bases align to TRBD2. The CDR3 spans 13 residues. Germline CDR1 ENHRY, CDR2 SYGVKD. The ends lost 9 bases at V and 0 bases at J; junction bases unmatched: 3. CDR3 DNA sequence: TGTGCCATTAGCGGGCCAAGCACAGATACGCAGTATTTT. Amino acid sequence: CAISGPSTDTQYF.

The V call is TRBV15, the J call TRBJ1-1; D possibly corresponds to TRBD1 (6 bases). The CDR3 spans 14 residues. Germline V gene sequence: CDR1 LNHNV, CDR2 YYDKDF (reference sequence). The V gene lost 1 base and the J gene lost 5 bases, with 11 bases spanning the gap. The CDR3 nucleotides are TGTGCCACCAGCAGAGTGCAGGGGCTGACTGAAGCTTTCTTT. Amino acids: CATSRVQGLTEAFF.

The V and J genes are TRBV6-5 and TRBJ2-5; D might be TRBD1 (5 bases). This CDR3 is 15 amino acids long. Germline V lookup: CDR1 MNHEY, CDR2 SVGAGI. Trimming shortened V by 2 bases and J by 1 base, and 11 bases separated the two germline ends. CDR3 in amino acids: CASSYQGAVQETQYF. The CDR3 nucleotides are TGTGCCAGCAGTTACCAGGGTGCCGTCCAAGAGACCCAGTACTTC.

V gene TRBV7-2 combines with J gene TRBJ1-5, with a tentative D call TRBD1 (6 bases). The germline V and J ends were trimmed by 2 bases and 7 bases, with 18 bases remaining between them. This CDR3 spans 16 amino acids. Germline loops: CDR1 SGHTA, CDR2 FQGNSA. This chain's CDR3 is CASSLQSGRGEQPQHF. The CDR3 DNA reads TGTGCCAGCAGCTTACAGAGTGGCAGGGGTGAACAGCCCCAGCATTTT.

This chain uses TRBV27 with TRBJ2-7; 7 positions match TRBD1. This CDR3 is 16 amino acids long. Per the germline V gene, CDR1 is MNHEY and CDR2 is SMNVEV (reference sequence). The V and J ends lost 2 bases and 2 bases, in that order; junction bases with no gene match: 9. The DNA of the CDR3 is TGTGCCAGCAGTTTAAGACAGGGTGGGATACCCTACGAGCAGTACTTC. It encodes CASSLRQGGIPYEQYF.

This chain uses TRBV6-4 with TRBJ2-2; D is possibly TRBD1 (6 bases). Germline loops: CDR1 MRHNA, CDR2 SNTAGT. This CDR3 has 13 residues. The V and J ends lost 9 bases and 1 base respectively, with 9 bases between them. The CDR3 is CARRDKNTGELFF. CDR3 DNA sequence: TGTGCCAGACGGGACAAGAACACCGGGGAGCTGTTTTTT.

This chain connects TRBV28 to TRBJ1-1, with unresolved D. V shed 3 bases and J shed 3 bases, with 17 bases lying between them. This CDR3 is built from 16 residues. The germline V gene has CDR1 MDHEN and CDR2 SYDVKM. The CDR3 loop reads CASSFRRVGFHTEAFF. CDR3 in DNA: TGTGCCAGCAGTTTCCGCAGAGTCGGGTTTCACACTGAAGCTTTCTTT.

This clone was found a few times. The J gene is TRBJ2-1, the V gene TRBV7-9; 7 positions match TRBD2. The germline V gene has CDR1 SEHNR and CDR2 FQNEAQ (reference sequence). The CDR3 loop spans 12 amino acids. With V trimmed by 5 bases and J by 15 bases, 10 bases remained unmatched. The CDR3 is CASSPTSDSPFF. Written as DNA, the CDR3 is TGTGCCAGCAGCCCAACTAGCGATTCCCCGTTCTTC.

This clone has a single count. V and J are TRBV5-4 and TRBJ1-2; TRBD1 might be the D (6 bases). Germline lookup yields CDR1 SGHNT and CDR2 YYREEE (reference sequence). The CDR3 spans 14 residues. Trimming cost V 0 bases and J 7 bases, with 13 bases left between them. Written as DNA, the CDR3 is TGTGCCAGCAGCTTGGCCGGAGGGGGACCTGGCTACACCTTC. This translates into CASSLAGGGPGYTF. The full variable domain, with the rest looked up from reference TRBV5-4 and TRBJ1-2, is ETGVTQSPTHLIKTRGQQVTLRCSSQSGHNTVSWYQQALGQGPQFIFQYYREEENGRGNFPPRFSGLQFPNYSSELNVNALELDDSALYLCASSLAGGGPGYTFGSGTRLTVV.

The chain is built from TRBV4-3 and TRBJ1-1, with D possibly being TRBD1 (5 bases). CDR3 length equals 15 residues. Germline CDR1 LGHNA, CDR2 YSLEER. V gave up 1 base and J gave up 1 base, with 10 bases separating them. The CDR3 DNA is TGCGCCAGCAGCCAAGGGGGGAAGGGGAACACTGAAGCTTTCTTT. This gives the protein CASSQGGKGNTEAFF.

The CDR3 loop is CASSYGQGMLQPQHF. CDR3 DNA: TGTGCCAGCAGCTACGGACAGGGGATGTTGCAGCCCCAGCATTTT. The chain uses TRBV7-2 and TRBJ1-5; 9 bases match TRBD1. CDR3 length equals 15 residues. Trimming removed 4 bases from V and 7 bases from J; junction bases left unmatched: 8. From germline, CDR1 is SGHTA and CDR2 FQGNSA. The variable domain in full, completed from reference TRBV7-2 and TRBJ1-5, reads GAGVSQSPSNKVTEKGKDVELRCDPISGHTALYWYRQSLGQGLEFLIYFQGNSAPDKSGLPSDRFSAERTGGSVSTLTIQRTQQEDSAVYLCASSYGQGMLQPQHFGDGTRLSIL.

The DNA of the CDR3 is TGTGCCAGCTCACCCCAGGGGAGGCACGAGCAGTACTTC. Protein product: CASSPQGRHEQYF. This chain links TRBV18 with TRBJ2-7, with D perhaps TRBD1 or TRBD2 (6 bases each). CDR3 size: 13 residues. Germline V gene lookup returns CDR1 KGHSH and CDR2 LQKENI. Deletions cut 3 bases from V and 5 bases from J, with 11 bases between.

The chain couples TRBV5-1 to TRBJ2-7; D is perhaps TRBD2 (5 bases). This CDR3 comprises 14 residues. V shed 4 bases and J shed 1 base, with 12 bases lying between them. Germline V gene data show CDR1 as SGHRS and CDR2 as YFSETQ. CDR3 amino acids: CASSLFGKSYEQYF. The CDR3 DNA reads TGCGCCAGCAGCCTTTTCGGGAAGTCCTACGAGCAGTACTTC.

The chain is built from TRBV5-4 and TRBJ1-5; maybe TRBD1 (6 bases). Germline CDR1 is SGHNT and CDR2 is YYREEE (reference sequence). This CDR3 spans 15 amino acids. V was shortened by 7 bases and J by 4 bases, with 18 bases between the two germline ends. This chain's CDR3 is CASSLGGRGNQPQHF. The CDR3 DNA reads as TGTGCCAGCTCCCTGGGTGGTAGGGGGAATCAGCCCCAGCATTTT. Full variable domain (remainder filled in from reference TRBV5-4 and TRBJ1-5): ETGVTQSPTHLIKTRGQQVTLRCSSQSGHNTVSWYQQALGQGPQFIFQYYREEENGRGNFPPRFSGLQFPNYSSELNVNALELDDSALYLCASSLGGRGNQPQHFGDGTRLSIL.

The count of this clone is one. The rearrangement joins TRBV5-1 to TRBJ2-4, with 9 bases that match TRBD1. Losses at the gene ends were 0 bases for V and 12 bases for J; bases not matched to a gene: 16. The CDR3 runs 17 residues. Germline V CDR1 and CDR2: SGHRS, YFSETQ. The CDR3 sequence: CASSLVVGTGPKMGQYF. The DNA of the CDR3 is TGCGCCAGCAGCTTGGTAGTGGGGACAGGGCCCAAAATGGGTCAGTACTTC.

The chain joins TRBV11-2 to TRBJ2-7; possibly TRBD1 for D (6 bases). The CDR3 length is 17 residues. Germline V gives CDR1 SGHAT, CDR2 FQNNGV. Trimming took 2 bases from V and 8 from J, leaving 25 bases between them. The CDR3 is CASSLRLTGTQLLKQYF. The DNA of the CDR3 is TGTGCCAGCAGCTTACGCCTTACAGGGACGCAACTTCTGAAGCAGTACTTC.

The chain links TRBV7-3 to TRBJ2-3, with TRBD2 identical over 7 bases. Germline lookup yields CDR1 SGHTA and CDR2 FQGTGA. This CDR3 is built from 15 residues. Losses at the gene ends were 6 bases for V and 3 bases for J; bases not matched to a gene: 9. CDR3 amino acids: CASSRDGGSTDTQYF. DNA of the CDR3: TGTGCCAGCAGTCGAGACGGCGGGAGTACAGATACGCAGTATTTT. The whole variable domain, filled in from reference TRBV7-3 and TRBJ2-3, reads GAGVSQTPSNKVTEKGKYVELRCDPISGHTALYWYRQSLGQGPEFLIYFQGTGAADDSGLPNDRFFAVRPEGSVSTLKIQRTERGDSAVYLCASSRDGGSTDTQYFGPGTRLTVL.

This clone was recorded once. The chain carries TRBV11-3 and TRBJ2-5; 9 bases agree with TRBD2. This CDR3 has 19 residues. The germline V gene encodes CDR1 SGHNT and CDR2 YENEEA. V shed 5 bases, J shed 1 base, and the junction held 17 bases outside the gene matches. CDR3 amino acids: CASSPRAYYPSGTQETQYF. Here the CDR3 DNA reads TGTGCCAGCAGCCCAAGAGCTTATTATCCTAGCGGGACCCAAGAGACCCAGTACTTC.